This TCR beta chain was identified in a study of T-cell memory formation after mild COVID-19. CDR3 length equals 13 residues. V was clipped by 5 bases and J by 4 bases, with 12 bases between them. MiXCR was run by TCRdb on the 5' RACE reads, yielding one entry per CDR3 protein. The sample records 120,000 to 150,000 distinct CDR3 sequences, approximately 21% being singletons. This clonotype has a handful of counts. The antigen is not known. Findings and caveats of the study: Chiefly within CM and EM were the contracting CD4+ clones; CD8+ ones were within EMRA. Clones that contracted from day 15 to 85 were balanced CD4/CD8, while later expanders leaned CD4+.

The rearrangement uses TRBV12-3 or TRBV12-4 and TRBJ2-7; maybe TRBD2 (6 bases). The sequenced material came from PBMCs or a T cell subset sorted from them (not recorded which). This TCR was recovered from an adult woman who had mild COVID-19 (a few samples of this study predate the infection). Cell type and time point are not known. DNA of the CDR3: TGTGCCAGCAGTCGTGGACTACCGTACGAGCAGTACTTC. This encodes CASSRGLPYEQYF.